The 9 T cell receptor beta chains given below trace back to one sample, sequenced in a study of T cells after yellow fever vaccination. TCRdb analysed the 5' RACE reads with MiXCR anew, one entry per CDR3 protein. The profile shows 110,000 to 150,000 distinct CDR3 sequences, about 6.9% of them singletons. The sample was CD4+ T cells sorted from PBMCs, taken 10 days after the yellow fever booster vaccination. The origin of the receptors is a man aged 25-40 years who received the YFV17D yellow fever vaccine.

This clonotype appeared many times. This chain links TRBV29-1 with TRBJ2-1, with D perhaps TRBD1 (5 bases). Trimming took off 6 bases at V and 4 bases at J, with 13 bases between the two ends. The CDR3 covers 13 residues. Germline V gene lookup returns CDR1 SQVTM and CDR2 ANQGSEA. The CDR3 protein is CSVAGHEYNEQFF. Here the CDR3 DNA reads TGCAGCGTAGCAGGACACGAATACAATGAGCAGTTCTTC.

This clonotype has ten or more counts. This chain joins TRBV20-1 and TRBJ2-3; 9 bases line up with TRBD1. V lost 5 bases to trimming and J lost 2 bases; unmatched junction nucleotides: 5. The CDR3 has 14 amino acids. Germline V gives CDR1 DFQATT, CDR2 SNEGSKA (reference sequence). The CDR3 sequence: CSAPGTGNTDTQYF. Written as DNA, the CDR3 is TGCAGTGCTCCCGGGACAGGGAACACAGATACGCAGTATTTT.

The chain is built from TRBV20-1 and TRBJ2-1; D is perhaps TRBD2 (5 bases). V dropped 3 bases and J dropped 5 bases, with 14 bases sitting between them. Germline CDR1 is DFQATT and CDR2 is SNEGSKA (reference sequence). The CDR3 runs 14 residues. The CDR3 DNA is TGCAGTGCTAGTTTTGCGGGCACCAACAATGAGCAGTTCTTC. Translated: CSASFAGTNNEQFF.

In this sample, this clonotype turned up a few times. V usage is TRBV12-5 and J usage is TRBJ2-3; the match to TRBD2 covers 11 bases. Germline lookup yields CDR1 LGHNT and CDR2 FRNRAP. This CDR3 is built from 16 residues. After removal of 1 base from V and 2 bases from J, the junction contained 2 bases not matched to a gene. CDR3 region: CASGLGLAGYTDTQYF. The CDR3 DNA reads TGTGCTAGTGGTTTGGGACTAGCGGGGTACACAGATACGCAGTATTTT.

Many counts were recorded for this clonotype. The V and J genes are TRBV28 and TRBJ2-1; perhaps TRBD1 as D (5 bases). V gave up 6 bases and J gave up 1 base, with 16 bases separating them. The length of the CDR3 is 16 residues. Germline V CDR1 and CDR2: MDHEN, SYDVKM. CDR3 sequence (DNA): TGTGCCAGCAGGGACAACAGCAAACCATCCTACAATGAGCAGTTCTTC. It codes for CASRDNSKPSYNEQFF.

At least ten counts were recorded for this clonotype. The V gene is TRBV25-1, the J gene TRBJ2-3; 7 bases agree with TRBD1. V trimming: 11 bases; J trimming: 6 bases; junction bases outside the gene matches: 14. The CDR3 is 14 amino acids. Germline values: CDR1 MGHDK, CDR2 SYGVNS. The CDR3 sequence is CASERHDRADTQYF. Written as DNA, the CDR3 is TGTGCCTCGGAAAGGCACGACAGGGCCGATACGCAGTATTTT. Filled out from reference TRBV25-1 and TRBJ2-3, the complete variable domain reads EADIYQTPRYLVIGTGKKITLECSQTMGHDKMYWYQQDPGMELHLIHYSYGVNSTEKGDLSSESTVSRIRTEHFPLTLESARPSHTSQYLCASERHDRADTQYFGPGTRLTVL.

This clonotype was counted between two and nine times. The rearrangement joins TRBV10-3 to TRBJ1-1; D unclear. V was clipped by 5 bases and J by 1 base, with 8 bases between them. The CDR3 length is 13 residues. The germline gives CDR1 ENHRY, CDR2 SYGVKD. The CDR3 sequence is CAISIDKNTEAFF. As DNA, the CDR3 is TGTGCCATCAGTATAGACAAGAACACTGAAGCTTTCTTT.

This clonotype was recorded at least ten times. The gene calls are TRBV21-1 and TRBJ1-5; TRBD1 was called by the table and not checked on the DNA. TRBV21-1 is a listed pseudogene. The CDR3 is 14 residues long. As DNA, the CDR3 is TGTGCCAGCAGTGACAGGGTCGGCAATCAGCCCCAGCATTTT. It codes for CASSDRVGNQPQHF.

This clonotype was counted many times. The chain uses TRBV18 and TRBJ2-3; D possibly uses TRBD1 or TRBD2 (5 bases each). V lost 6 bases, J lost 2 bases, and 21 bases lay in between. Per germline, CDR1 KGHSH and CDR2 LQKENI. CDR3 length equals 17 residues. The CDR3 DNA reads TGTGCCAGCTCCTCCTTCTCGGGGACGGTCTCCACAGATACGCAGTATTTT. Translation: CASSSFSGTVSTDTQYF.